The 19 T cell receptor beta chains reported below all come from one sample, sequenced in a study of beta chain features in type 1 diabetes. Study outcomes and limitations: Moderately but significantly shorter TCRB CDR3s were found in Type 1 diabetes patients in all four CD4+ subsets.

Since all of the isolated RNA was reverse transcribed, expressed TCRB transcripts were what got sequenced. Sequencing used immunoSEQ multiplex PCR; TCRdb keeps in-frame clones, though not all of them. The sample contains about 340,000 clones, about a tenth of which appear only once. Their recognized antigens are unknown. Sequencing was performed on central memory CD4+ T cells from blood. These receptors were taken from a man under 40 with type 1 diabetes.

This clone has just a few counts. This rearrangement joins TRBV9 to TRBJ2-5; D is ambiguous. V shed 3 bases and J shed 0 bases, with 15 bases lying between them. Germline V gene data show CDR1 as SGDLS and CDR2 as YYNGEE. This CDR3 has 16 residues. CDR3 region: CASSEKATPYQETQYF. Here the CDR3 DNA reads TGTGCCAGCAGCGAGAAGGCAACACCCTACCAAGAGACCCAGTACTTC.

The rearrangement links TRBV10-3 to TRBJ2-2, with 11 bases fitting TRBD2. J was trimmed by 4 bases and V by 5 bases; bases with no gene match: 12. This CDR3 spans 18 amino acids. Germline-derived CDR1 and CDR2 are ENHRY and SYGVKD. CDR3 residues: CAISIRVGLAGGTGELFF. Here the CDR3 DNA reads TGTGCCATCAGTATCCGTGTAGGCCTAGCGGGGGGCACCGGGGAGCTGTTTTTT.

V and J are TRBV7-9 and TRBJ1-2, with 8 bases fitting TRBD1. Germline lookup yields CDR1 SEHNR and CDR2 FQNEAQ (reference sequence). The CDR3 runs 14 residues. J lost 7 bases, V lost 5 bases, and 9 bases had no gene match. The CDR3 bases are TGTGCCAGCAGCACCGGACAGGGTCTACTTGGCTACACCTTC. It codes for CASSTGQGLLGYTF.

This chain connects TRBV9 to TRBJ2-5; 10 bases align to TRBD2. The CDR3 runs 17 residues. Germline loops: CDR1 SGDLS, CDR2 YYNGEE. Trimming cost V 5 bases and J 4 bases; bases outside gene matches: 14. The CDR3 nucleotides are TGTGCCAGCAGTCGAGCTAGCGGGGGCCCCGGGGCAGAGACCCAGTACTTC. Protein: CASSRASGGPGAETQYF.

A few counts support this clone. V usage is TRBV6-5 and J usage is TRBJ2-5, with 7 bases fitting TRBD1. V lost 11 bases and J lost 1; bases outside the gene matches: 7. CDR3 length: 13 residues. The germline V gene has CDR1 MNHEY and CDR2 SVGAGI. This CDR3 is CAHRGQPQETQYF. The CDR3 DNA reads TGTGCCCACCGGGGACAGCCCCAAGAGACCCAGTACTTC.

V and J are TRBV7-2 and TRBJ1-2; D might be TRBD1 (6 bases). V lost 5 bases and J 1 base, leaving 11 bases between the germline ends. Per the germline V gene, CDR1 is SGHTA and CDR2 is FQGNSA. The CDR3 sequence is 14 residues long. This chain's CDR3 is CASSTDSLNYGYTF. The CDR3 DNA is TGTGCCAGCAGCACGGACAGCCTTAACTATGGCTACACCTTC.

As regards this clone: Other DNA sequences within the sample encode an identical CDR3. The chain recombines TRBV18 with TRBJ2-2; unclear D gene. The CDR3 extends over 14 amino acids. The germline V and J ends were trimmed by 2 bases and 0 bases, with 4 bases remaining between them. Germline lookup yields CDR1 KGHSH and CDR2 LQKENI. CDR3 coding DNA: TGTGCCAGCTCACCAGGGTCGAACACCGGGGAGCTGTTTTTT. Its translation is CASSPGSNTGELFF. The full variable domain, completed using reference TRBV18 and TRBJ2-2, is NAGVMQNPRHLVRRRGQEARLRCSPMKGHSHVYWYRQLPEEGLKFMVYLQKENIIDESGMPKERFSAEFPKEGPSILRIQQVVRGDSAAYFCASSPGSNTGELFFGEGSRLTVL.

This clone has only a few counts. Other DNA sequences in this sample translate to the same CDR3. The chain is built from TRBV11-2 and TRBJ1-2; 9 positions agree with TRBD1. Germline V gene lookup returns CDR1 SGHAT and CDR2 FQNNGV. J was trimmed by 6 bases and V by 5 bases; bases with no gene match: 4. This CDR3 region has 13 residues. The CDR3 nucleotides are TGTGCCAGCAGCCCCCGGACAGGGGATGGCTACACCTTC. Translating gives CASSPRTGDGYTF.

In this sample, this clone turned up a few times. V usage is TRBV13 and J usage is TRBJ2-7, with D tentatively TRBD1 (6 bases). The CDR3 sequence is 17 residues long. Germline V gene sequence: CDR1 PRHDT, CDR2 FYEKMQ (reference sequence). Trimming shortened V by 2 bases and J by 3 bases, and 20 bases separated the two germline ends. CDR3 bases: TGTGCCAGCAGCTTAACCCCCTCAGGGGTTGGGGGCTACGAGCAGTACTTC. The encoded protein is CASSLTPSGVGGYEQYF.

This chain uses TRBV7-9 with TRBJ2-2, with D possibly being TRBD1 or TRBD2 (5 bases each). CDR3 size: 16 residues. CDR1 is SEHNR, CDR2 FQNEAQ, per germline (reference sequence). V lost 0 bases and J lost 1, with 9 bases in between. CDR3 region: CASSLAPGRNTGELFF. Written as DNA, the CDR3 is TGTGCCAGCAGCTTAGCCCCGGGACGGAACACCGGGGAGCTGTTTTTT.

The table lists this clone with a few counts. The V and J genes are TRBV19 and TRBJ2-5, with 10 bases fitting TRBD1. Per germline, CDR1 LNHDA and CDR2 SQIVND (reference sequence). The CDR3 consists of 14 residues. V shed 7 bases, J shed 4 bases, and the junction held 6 bases outside the gene matches. The CDR3 DNA follows: TGTGCCAGTACCCCCGGGACAGGGGTAGAGACCCAGTACTTC. This encodes CASTPGTGVETQYF. The full variable domain, with the rest looked up from reference TRBV19 and TRBJ2-5, is DGGITQSPKYLFRKEGQNVTLSCEQNLNHDAMYWYRQDPGQGLRLIYYSQIVNDFQKGDIAEGYSVSREKKESFPLTVTSAQKNPTAFYLCASTPGTGVETQYFGPGTRLLVL.

This clone was observed at least ten times. The rearrangement links TRBV30 to TRBJ2-7; the D is unclear. The CDR3 contains 13 residues. Germline lookup yields CDR1 GTSNPN and CDR2 SVGIG (reference sequence). V gave up 1 base and J gave up 0 bases, with 7 bases separating them. This chain's CDR3 is CAWSADGSYEQYF. The CDR3 nucleotides read TGTGCCTGGAGTGCGGACGGCTCCTACGAGCAGTACTTC.

In this sample, this clone turned up a few times. This chain connects TRBV19 to TRBJ2-1; 8 bases are shared with TRBD1. With V trimmed by 4 bases and J by 3 bases, 5 bases remained unmatched. This CDR3 comprises 15 residues. CDR1 LNHDA and CDR2 SQIVND come from the germline V gene (reference sequence). In DNA form, the CDR3 reads TGTGCCAGTAGTAAGGACAGGGAGTTCTACAATGAGCAGTTCTTC. Protein: CASSKDREFYNEQFF.

This clone was counted between two and nine times. The CDR3 loop reads CASSPPGRDATGELFF. The CDR3 DNA reads as TGTGCCAGCAGCCCCCCGGGGAGGGACGCCACCGGGGAGCTGTTTTTT. J is TRBJ2-2 and V is TRBV7-2, with 7 bases identical to TRBD2. Germline V gene sequence: CDR1 SGHTA, CDR2 FQGNSA. There are 16 residues in the CDR3. The V gene end was trimmed by 5 bases and the J gene end by 4 bases; junction bases not matched to a gene: 10.

V and J are TRBV7-8 and TRBJ1-2, with a possible D match to TRBD1 (6 bases). The CDR3 is 15 amino acids. The ends were cut back, 6 bases at V and 0 bases at J, with 14 bases in the middle. Germline assignment: CDR1 SGHVS and CDR2 FQNEAQ. CDR3 amino acids: CASSRGQISNYGYTF. The DNA of the CDR3 is TGTGCCAGCAGTAGAGGACAGATCTCTAACTATGGCTACACCTTC. The full variable domain, its missing parts supplied by reference TRBV7-8 and TRBJ1-2, is GAGVSQSPRYKVAKRGQDVALRCDPISGHVSLFWYQQALGQGPEFLTYFQNEAQLDKSGLPSDRFFAERPEGSVSTLKIQRTQQEDSAVYLCASSRGQISNYGYTFGSGTRLTVV.

This clone has just a few counts. The chain has TRBV7-9 and TRBJ2-3; 9 bases map to TRBD1. The CDR3 extends over 15 amino acids. Trimming at V came to 3 bases and at J to 3 bases, leaving 4 bases not matched to a gene. Germline CDR1 and CDR2: SEHNR and FQNEAQ (reference sequence). The CDR3 DNA sequence: TGTGCCAGCAGCTTCGGGACAGGGATGACAGATACGCAGTATTTT. This codes for CASSFGTGMTDTQYF.

The rearrangement joins TRBV7-9 to TRBJ1-3; D unclear. V dropped 5 bases and J dropped 4 bases, with 18 bases sitting between them. Per germline, CDR1 SEHNR and CDR2 FQNEAQ (reference sequence). This CDR3 has 16 residues. The CDR3: CASSPKPVHWGNTIYF. CDR3 coding DNA: TGTGCCAGCAGCCCAAAGCCAGTCCATTGGGGAAACACCATATATTTT.

V usage is TRBV27 and J usage is TRBJ1-6; TRBD1 matches at 7 bases. There are 16 residues in the CDR3. Per germline, CDR1 MNHEY and CDR2 SMNVEV (reference sequence). The V and J ends lost 5 bases and 2 bases, in that order; junction bases with no gene match: 6. CDR3 protein: CASSGGDSTYNSPLHF. The CDR3, as DNA: TGTGCCAGCAGTGGGGGGGACAGTACCTATAATTCACCCCTCCACTTT.

This clone has ten or more counts. This chain connects TRBV6-6 to TRBJ2-7; D is unresolved. The CDR3 is 11 amino acids. From germline, CDR1 is MNHNY and CDR2 SVGAGI (reference sequence). The V gene lost 7 bases and the J gene lost 7 bases, with 11 bases spanning the gap. CDR3 residues: CASNLGQEQYF. For the CDR3, the DNA is TGTGCCAGCAACCTCGGGCAGGAGCAGTACTTC.